These 10 T cell receptor beta chains were sequenced from one sample in a study of T cell responses to AZD1222 COVID-19 vaccine. TCRdb keeps only in-frame clones here, not all; method: immunoSEQ multiplex PCR. This sample has under 150,000 clones, with around 93% found just once. The sequencing here drew on peripheral blood, taken on day 0 of AZD1222 vaccination. The receptors were gathered from an adult in good health.

The gene calls are TRBV27 and TRBJ2-2, with TRBD1 matching 8 bases. V gave up 5 bases and J gave up 1 base; unmatched junction bases: 12. CDR1 and CDR2 from the germline V gene are MNHEY and SMNVEV (reference sequence). CDR3 size: 18 residues. The CDR3 DNA reads TGTGCCAGCAGTGGAATGAGGACAGGGATTCTGAACACCGGGGAGCTGTTTTTT. It translates to CASSGMRTGILNTGELFF.

The chain joins TRBV2 to TRBJ2-5, with D hard to call. Germline values: CDR1 SNHLY, CDR2 FYNNEI. The germline V and J ends were trimmed by 7 bases and 5 bases, with 11 bases remaining between them. The CDR3 has 12 residues. The CDR3 reads CASTVIGETQYF. The CDR3 DNA is TGTGCCAGCACGGTAATCGGGGAGACCCAGTACTTC.

The chain combines TRBV27 with TRBJ1-1, with D possibly TRBD1 on 6 matching bases. Germline values: CDR1 MNHEY, CDR2 SMNVEV (reference sequence). Trimming removed 6 bases at V and 0 bases at J, with 17 bases between. The CDR3 covers 16 residues. This CDR3 is CASSQGQTFMNTEAFF. The CDR3 DNA sequence: TGTGCCAGCAGCCAGGGACAAACGTTCATGAACACTGAAGCTTTCTTT.

The rearrangement uses TRBV3-1 (or the pseudogene TRBV3-2) and TRBJ2-2; tentatively, D is TRBD1 or TRBD2 (6 bases each). Trimming cost V 2 bases and J 5 bases, with 24 bases left between them. CDR3 length: 19 residues. Germline CDR1 is LGHDT and CDR2 is YNNKEL (reference sequence). The CDR3 coding sequence is TGTGCCAGCAGCCAAATACCCGGGGGCCCGTGGGGTAATACCGGGGAGCTGTTTTTT. Amino acids: CASSQIPGGPWGNTGELFF.

This chain joins TRBV9 and TRBJ2-2, with TRBD1 identical over 9 bases. Germline CDR1 is SGDLS and CDR2 is YYNGEE. V was pared by 4 bases and J by 5 bases, with 9 bases of the junction left unmatched. The CDR3 covers 16 residues. CDR3 protein: CASSLTPTGGTGELFF. CDR3 sequence (DNA): TGTGCCAGCAGCCTCACACCGACAGGGGGGACCGGGGAGCTGTTTTTT.

This chain joins TRBV12-3 or TRBV12-4 and TRBJ1-1; D is undetermined. The CDR3 covers 12 residues. Deletions cut 3 bases from V and 4 bases from J, with 6 bases between. This chain's CDR3 is CASSLVGTEAFF. In DNA, the CDR3 is TGTGCCAGCAGTTTGGTCGGCACTGAAGCTTTCTTT.

The V call is TRBV19, the J call TRBJ1-2, with D tentatively TRBD1 (5 bases). The length of the CDR3 is 15 residues. CDR1 is LNHDA, CDR2 SQIVND, per germline (reference sequence). Trimming pared 5 bases from V and 3 bases from J, leaving 16 bases between. CDR3 DNA: TGTGCCAGTAGTCTCCTAGGGCAGGGTCACTATGGCTACACCTTC. It encodes CASSLLGQGHYGYTF.

The chain has TRBV20-1 and TRBJ2-7; D unclear. V was clipped by 3 bases and J by 6 bases, with 12 bases between them. The CDR3 consists of 12 residues. Germline assignment: CDR1 DFQATT and CDR2 SNEGSKA (reference sequence). This CDR3 reads CSASLRLAEQYF. The CDR3 DNA reads TGCAGTGCTAGTCTCAGGTTGGCCGAGCAGTACTTC.

The genes are TRBV7-8 and TRBJ2-2; 13 bases are shared with TRBD2. V dropped 4 bases and J dropped 0; count of bases not matched to a gene: 2. Germline V gene data show CDR1 as SGHVS and CDR2 as FQNEAQ. The length of the CDR3 is 17 residues. DNA for the CDR3: TGTGCCAGCAGCTGGGGACTAGCGGGGACGAACACCGGGGAGCTGTTTTTT. This gives the protein CASSWGLAGTNTGELFF.

The chain carries TRBV13 and TRBJ1-3; D is unclear. The CDR3 is 16 amino acids. V was cut by 4 bases and J by 0 bases, with 13 bases left in between. The germline V gene has CDR1 PRHDT and CDR2 FYEKMQ (reference sequence). CDR3 amino acids: CASSSRTGSSGNTIYF. The DNA of the CDR3 is TGTGCCAGCAGCTCCCGGACGGGGAGCTCTGGAAACACCATATATTTT.